The 3 T cell receptor beta chains in this list originate from one sample, sequenced in a study of blood T cell repertoires in COVID-19. Assay used: immunoSEQ multiplex PCR; TCRdb lists only in-frame clones, some missing. The table lists 120,000 or so clones, approximately 80% of them singletons. The sample was peripheral blood. These receptors all come from a man in his 60s with acute or convalescent COVID-19.

The chain joins TRBV28 to TRBJ2-1; TRBD1 matches 8 bases. V shed 10 bases and J 8 bases; nucleotides not matched to a gene: 13. Per the germline V gene, CDR1 is MDHEN and CDR2 is SYDVKM. This CDR3 region has 14 residues. This chain's CDR3 is CATFEQGARYEQFF. DNA of the CDR3: TGTGCCACCTTCGAGCAGGGGGCTCGGTATGAGCAGTTCTTC.

This clone appeared a single time. The J gene is TRBJ2-1, the V gene TRBV4-1; D gene unclear. The CDR3 is 13 amino acids. With 4 bases removed from V and 4 bases from J, the gap between germline ends came to 8 bases. The V gene's germline CDR1 is MGHRA and CDR2 YSYEKL. The CDR3 loop reads CASSPFLYNEQFF. Here the CDR3 DNA reads TGCGCCAGCAGCCCCTTCCTTTACAATGAGCAGTTCTTC.

This clone was seen just once. V gene TRBV24-1 combines with J gene TRBJ1-4; D ambiguous. The CDR3 totals 13 residues. The V gene's germline CDR1 is KGHDR and CDR2 SFDVKD. V was trimmed by 5 bases and J by 5 bases, leaving 8 bases between them. The CDR3 bases are TGTGCCACCAGTGCCCGAGGGAATGAAAAACTGTTTTTT. As protein: CATSARGNEKLFF.